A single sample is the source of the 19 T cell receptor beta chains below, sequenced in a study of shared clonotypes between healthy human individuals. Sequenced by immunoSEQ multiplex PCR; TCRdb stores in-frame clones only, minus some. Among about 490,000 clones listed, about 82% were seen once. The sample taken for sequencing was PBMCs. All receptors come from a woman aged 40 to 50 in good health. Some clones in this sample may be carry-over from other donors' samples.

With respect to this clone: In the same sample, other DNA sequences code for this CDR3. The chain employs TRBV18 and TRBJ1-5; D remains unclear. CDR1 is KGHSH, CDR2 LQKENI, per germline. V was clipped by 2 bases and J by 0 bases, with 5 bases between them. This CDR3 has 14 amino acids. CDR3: CASSPGDSNQPQHF. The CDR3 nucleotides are TGTGCCAGCTCACCAGGGGATAGCAATCAGCCCCAGCATTTT.

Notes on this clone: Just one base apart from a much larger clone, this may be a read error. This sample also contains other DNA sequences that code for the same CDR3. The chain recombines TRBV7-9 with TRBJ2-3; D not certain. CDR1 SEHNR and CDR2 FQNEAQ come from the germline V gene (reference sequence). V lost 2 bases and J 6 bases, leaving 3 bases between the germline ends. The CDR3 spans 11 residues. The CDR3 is CASSLTDTQYF. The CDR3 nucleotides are TGTGCCAGCAGCTTAACGGATACGCAGTATTTT. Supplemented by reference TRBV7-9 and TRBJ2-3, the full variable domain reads DTGVSQNPRHKITKRGQNVTFRCDPISEHNRLYWYRQTLGQGPEFLTYFQNEAQLEKSRLLSDRFSAERPKGSFSTLEIQRTEQGDSAMYLCASSLTDTQYFGPGTRLTVL.

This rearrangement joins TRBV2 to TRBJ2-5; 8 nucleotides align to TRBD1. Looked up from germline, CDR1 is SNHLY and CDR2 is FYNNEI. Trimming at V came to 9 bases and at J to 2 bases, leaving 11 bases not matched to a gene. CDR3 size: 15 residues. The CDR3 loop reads CASLLPGTGQETQYF. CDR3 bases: TGTGCCAGTCTCCTACCTGGGACAGGACAAGAGACCCAGTACTTC.

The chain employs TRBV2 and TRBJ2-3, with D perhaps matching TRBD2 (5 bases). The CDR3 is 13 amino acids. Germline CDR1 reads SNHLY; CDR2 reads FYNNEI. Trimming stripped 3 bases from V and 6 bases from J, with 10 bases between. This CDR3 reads CASSDGVPDTQYF. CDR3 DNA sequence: TGTGCCAGCAGTGACGGGGTCCCCGATACGCAGTATTTT.

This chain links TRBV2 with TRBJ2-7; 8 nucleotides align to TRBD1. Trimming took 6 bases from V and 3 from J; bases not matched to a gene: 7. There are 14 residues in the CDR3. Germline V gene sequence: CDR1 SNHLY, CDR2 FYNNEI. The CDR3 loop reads CASRRGQVNYEQYF. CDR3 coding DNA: TGTGCCAGCAGGAGGGGACAGGTTAACTACGAGCAGTACTTC. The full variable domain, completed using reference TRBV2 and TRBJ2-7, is EPEVTQTPSHQVTQMGQEVILRCVPISNHLYFYWYRQILGQKVEFLVSFYNNEISEKSEIFDDQFSVERPDGSNFTLKIRSTKLEDSAMYFCASRRGQVNYEQYFGPGTRLTVT.

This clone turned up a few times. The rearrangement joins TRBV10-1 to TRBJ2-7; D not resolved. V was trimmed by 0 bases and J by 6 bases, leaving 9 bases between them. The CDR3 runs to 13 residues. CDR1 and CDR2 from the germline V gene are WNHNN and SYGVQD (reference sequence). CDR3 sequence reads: CASSESGSGEQYF. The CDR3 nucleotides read TGCGCCAGCAGTGAGTCGGGGTCCGGCGAGCAGTACTTC.

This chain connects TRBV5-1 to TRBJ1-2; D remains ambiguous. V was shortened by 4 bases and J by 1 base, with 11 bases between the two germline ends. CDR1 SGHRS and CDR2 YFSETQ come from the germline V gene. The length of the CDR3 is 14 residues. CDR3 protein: CASSPEGSNYGYTF. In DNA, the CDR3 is TGCGCCAGCAGCCCGGAGGGCAGTAACTATGGCTACACCTTC.

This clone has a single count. Here the CDR3 reads CASRDRDFTDTQYF. CDR3 nucleotide sequence: TGTGCCAGCAGAGATCGGGATTTCACAGATACGCAGTATTTT. The rearrangement links TRBV28 to TRBJ2-3, with a tentative D call TRBD2 (5 bases). The V gene's germline CDR1 is MDHEN and CDR2 SYDVKM. Trimming left V 6 bases short and J 2 bases short, with 12 bases between. The CDR3 is 14 amino acids.

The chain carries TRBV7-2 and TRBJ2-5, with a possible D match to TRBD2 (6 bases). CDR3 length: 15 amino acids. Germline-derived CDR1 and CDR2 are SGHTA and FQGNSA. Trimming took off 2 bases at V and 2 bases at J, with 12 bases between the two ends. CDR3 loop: CASSLTGSSQETQYF. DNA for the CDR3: TGTGCCAGCAGCTTAACCGGGAGCTCTCAAGAGACCCAGTACTTC.

CDR3 sequence reads: CASSLRGEGGQYF. The CDR3 DNA sequence: TGTGCCAGCAGCTTAAGGGGAGAAGGTGGGCAGTACTTC. The chain employs TRBV7-9 and TRBJ2-7, with D possibly being TRBD1 or TRBD2 (5 bases each). The V gene lost 2 bases and the J gene lost 9 bases, with 14 bases spanning the gap. The CDR3 has 13 amino acids. Per the germline V gene, CDR1 is SEHNR and CDR2 is FQNEAQ (reference sequence).

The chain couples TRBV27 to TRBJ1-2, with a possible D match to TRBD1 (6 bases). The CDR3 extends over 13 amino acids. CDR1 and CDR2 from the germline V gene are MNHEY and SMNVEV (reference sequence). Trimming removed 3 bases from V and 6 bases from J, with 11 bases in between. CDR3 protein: CASSFTQGDGYTF. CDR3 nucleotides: TGTGCCAGCAGTTTTACACAGGGCGATGGCTACACCTTC.

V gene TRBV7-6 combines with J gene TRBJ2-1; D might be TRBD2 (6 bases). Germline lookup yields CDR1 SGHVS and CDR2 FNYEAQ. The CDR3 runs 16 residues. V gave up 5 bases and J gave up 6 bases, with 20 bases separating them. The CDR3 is CASSLQPGLGGNEQFF. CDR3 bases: TGTGCCAGCAGCCTACAGCCGGGACTGGGGGGCAATGAGCAGTTCTTC.

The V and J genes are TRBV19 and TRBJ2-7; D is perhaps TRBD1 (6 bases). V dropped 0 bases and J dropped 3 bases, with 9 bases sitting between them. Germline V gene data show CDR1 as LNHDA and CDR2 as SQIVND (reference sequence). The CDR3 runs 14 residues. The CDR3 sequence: CASSIDLQGYEQYF. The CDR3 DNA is TGTGCCAGTAGTATAGATCTACAGGGCTACGAGCAGTACTTC.

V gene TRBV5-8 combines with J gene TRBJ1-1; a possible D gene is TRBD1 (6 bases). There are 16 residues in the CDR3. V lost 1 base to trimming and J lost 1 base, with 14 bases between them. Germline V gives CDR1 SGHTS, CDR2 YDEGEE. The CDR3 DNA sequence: TGTGCCAGCAGCTTGCCCCTTGAGGGACAGAACACTGAAGCTTTCTTT. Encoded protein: CASSLPLEGQNTEAFF. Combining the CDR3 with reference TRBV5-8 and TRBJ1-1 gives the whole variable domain EAGVTQSPTHLIKTRGQQATLRCSPISGHTSVYWYQQALGLGLQFLLWYDEGEERNRGNFPPRFSGRQFPNYSSELNVNALELEDSALYLCASSLPLEGQNTEAFFGQGTRLTVV.

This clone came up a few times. The CDR3 region has the DNA TGCAGCGTCCAGGGAGTTTCCTACAATGAGCAGTTCTTC. Its translation: CSVQGVSYNEQFF. V gene TRBV29-1 combines with J gene TRBJ2-1, with D tentatively TRBD1 or TRBD2 (5 bases each). Deletions cut 6 bases from V and 1 base from J, with 10 bases between. CDR1 and CDR2 from the germline V gene are SQVTM and ANQGSEA. The CDR3 has 13 residues.

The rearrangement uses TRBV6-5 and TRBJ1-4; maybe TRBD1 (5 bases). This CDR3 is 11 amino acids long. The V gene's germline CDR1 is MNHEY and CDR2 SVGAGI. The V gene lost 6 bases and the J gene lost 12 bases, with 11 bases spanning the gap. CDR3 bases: TGTGCCAGCAGAACCGGGGGAGAACTGTTTTTT. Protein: CASRTGGELFF.

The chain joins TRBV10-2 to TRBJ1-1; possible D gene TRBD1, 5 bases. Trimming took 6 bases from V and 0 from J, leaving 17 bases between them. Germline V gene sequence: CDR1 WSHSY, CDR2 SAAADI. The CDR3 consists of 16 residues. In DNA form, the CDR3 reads TGCGCCAGCAGGAGGGGACCCCAGATAATGAACACTGAAGCTTTCTTT. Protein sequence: CASRRGPQIMNTEAFF.

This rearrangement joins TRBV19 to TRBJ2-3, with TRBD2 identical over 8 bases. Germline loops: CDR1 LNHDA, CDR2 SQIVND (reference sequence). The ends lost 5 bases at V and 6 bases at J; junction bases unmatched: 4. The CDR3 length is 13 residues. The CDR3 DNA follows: TGTGCCAGTAGTGAAGCGGGAGAGGATACGCAGTATTTT. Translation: CASSEAGEDTQYF.

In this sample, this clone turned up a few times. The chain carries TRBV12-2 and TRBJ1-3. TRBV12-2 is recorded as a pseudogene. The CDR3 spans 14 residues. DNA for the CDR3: TGTGCAAGTCGCTTTACCCCTCCATTGGACACCATATATTTT. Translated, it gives CASRFTPPLDTIYF.